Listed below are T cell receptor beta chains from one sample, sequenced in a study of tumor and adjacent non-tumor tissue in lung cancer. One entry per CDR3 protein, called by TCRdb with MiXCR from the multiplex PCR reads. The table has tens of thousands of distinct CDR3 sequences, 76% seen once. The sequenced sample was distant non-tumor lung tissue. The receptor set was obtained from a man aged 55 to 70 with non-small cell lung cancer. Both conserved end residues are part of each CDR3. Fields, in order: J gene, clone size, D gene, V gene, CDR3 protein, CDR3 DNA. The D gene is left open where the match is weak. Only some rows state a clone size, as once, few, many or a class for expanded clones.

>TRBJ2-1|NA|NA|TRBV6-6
CAARGGIDGDEQFF
TGTGCCGCTAGGGGGGGGATCGATGGGGATGAGCAGTTCTTC
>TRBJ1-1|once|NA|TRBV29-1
CSVDRPGVNTEVFF
TGCAGCGTTGACAGGCCTGGGGTGAACACTGAAGTTTTCTTT
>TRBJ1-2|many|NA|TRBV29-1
CSVEDHKDRTSNYGYTF
TGCAGCGTTGAAGACCACAAAGACAGGACCTCTAACTATGGCTACACCTTC
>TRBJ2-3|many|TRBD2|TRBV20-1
CSASKTSPTHNTQYF
TGCAGTGCTAGCAAGACTAGCCCTACCCATAATACGCAGTATTTT
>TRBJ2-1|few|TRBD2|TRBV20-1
CSARSGTSVDNEQFF
TGCAGTGCCAGGAGCGGGACTAGTGTTGACAATGAGCAGTTCTTC
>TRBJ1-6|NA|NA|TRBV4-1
CASSQVVTGSPIHF
TGCGCCAGCAGTCAAGTCGTTACAGGTTCACCTATCCACTTT
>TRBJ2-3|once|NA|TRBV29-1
CSVPLGQDLITDTQYF
TGCAGCGTTCCCCTAGGTCAGGATTTAATCACAGATACGCAGTATTTT
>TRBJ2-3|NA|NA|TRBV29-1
CSVDGYGDTQYF
TGCAGCGTCGACGGGTATGGAGATACGCAGTATTTT
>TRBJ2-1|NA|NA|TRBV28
CASSLSAGNYEQFF
TGTGCCAGCAGCTTAAGTGCAGGTAACTATGAGCAGTTCTTC
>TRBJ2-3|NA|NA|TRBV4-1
CASSQDTGHDIIDTQYF
TGCGCCAGCAGCCAAGATACGGGCCATGACATCATAGATACGCAATATTTT
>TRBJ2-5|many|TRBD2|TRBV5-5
CASSLRLAGVKETQYF
TGTGCCAGCAGCCTAAGACTAGCGGGAGTGAAAGAGACCCAGTACTTC
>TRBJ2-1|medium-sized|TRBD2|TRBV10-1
CASSPGTSGRGNEQFF
TGCGCCAGCAGTCCCGGGACTAGCGGGAGGGGCAATGAGCAGTTCTTC
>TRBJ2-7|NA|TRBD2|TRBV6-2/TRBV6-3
CASNYSNSGESYEQYF
TGTGCCAGCAATTACTCGAATAGCGGGGAATCCTACGAGCAGTACTTC
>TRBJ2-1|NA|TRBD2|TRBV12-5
CASGFYSSGRDHSYNSQFF
TGTGCTAGTGGTTTCTACTCTAGCGGTAGGGACCACTCCTACAATTCGCAGTTCTTC
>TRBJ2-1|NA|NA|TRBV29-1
CNVDPQANNEQFF
TGCAACGTTGATCCGCAGGCTAACAATGAGCAGTTCTTC
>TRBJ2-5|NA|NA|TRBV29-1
CSVADRYQETWYF
TGCAGCGTAGCGGACAGATATCAAGAGACCTGGTACTTC
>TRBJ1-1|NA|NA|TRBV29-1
CSVDRSPTEAFF
TGCAGCGTTGACAGGAGTCCCACTGAAGCTTTCTTT